This T cell receptor beta chain came from a study of metastatic and nonmetastatic thyroid tumors. Not a single patient had been given any form of treatment at any point before undergoing thyroid surgery. Authors' methods: The authors used CDR3 differences across clinicopathological groups to build a distant-metastasis classifier for papillary thyroid cancer. TCRdb re-called clones from the PCR reads using MiXCR. The authors' filters were not applied to this entry. Among around 37,000 clones listed, 24% were seen once. What was sequenced was tumor tissue. The sequence was obtained from a female donor with papillary thyroid cancer or a benign thyroid nodule (not recorded which). Some clones in this sample may be carry-over from other donors' samples.

Here the CDR3 DNA reads TGCAGTGGAGCAGCCAAAAACATTCAGTACTTC. Protein product: CSGAAKNIQYF. This chain joins TRBV20-1 and TRBJ2-4; D is undetermined. Trimming shortened V by 7 bases and J by 0 bases, and 4 bases separated the two germline ends. This CDR3 region has 11 residues. Germline CDR1 and CDR2: DFQATT and SNEGSKA (reference sequence).